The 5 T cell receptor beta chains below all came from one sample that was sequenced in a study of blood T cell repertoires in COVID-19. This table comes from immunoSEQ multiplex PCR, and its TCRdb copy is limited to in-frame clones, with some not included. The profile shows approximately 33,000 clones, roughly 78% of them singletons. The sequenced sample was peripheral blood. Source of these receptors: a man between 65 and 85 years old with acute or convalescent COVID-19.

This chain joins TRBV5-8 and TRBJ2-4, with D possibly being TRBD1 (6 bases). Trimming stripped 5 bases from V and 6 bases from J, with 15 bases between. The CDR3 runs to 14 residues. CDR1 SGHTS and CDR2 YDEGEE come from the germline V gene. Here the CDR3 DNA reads TGTGCCAGCAGGCGAGGGCTGACAGGAAACATTCAGTACTTC. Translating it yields CASRRGLTGNIQYF.

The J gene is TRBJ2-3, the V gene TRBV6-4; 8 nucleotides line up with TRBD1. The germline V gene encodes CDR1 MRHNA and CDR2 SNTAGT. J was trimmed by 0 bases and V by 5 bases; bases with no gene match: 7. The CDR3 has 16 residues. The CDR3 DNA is TGTGCCAGCAGTCAACAGGGGGAACTTAGCACAGATACGCAGTATTTT. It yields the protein CASSQQGELSTDTQYF.

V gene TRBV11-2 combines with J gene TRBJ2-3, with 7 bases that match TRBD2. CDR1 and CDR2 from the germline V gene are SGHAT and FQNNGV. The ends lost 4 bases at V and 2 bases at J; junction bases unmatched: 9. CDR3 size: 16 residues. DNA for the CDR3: TGTGCCAGCAGCTCTATGGGGGGGGGATACACAGATACGCAGTATTTT. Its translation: CASSSMGGGYTDTQYF.

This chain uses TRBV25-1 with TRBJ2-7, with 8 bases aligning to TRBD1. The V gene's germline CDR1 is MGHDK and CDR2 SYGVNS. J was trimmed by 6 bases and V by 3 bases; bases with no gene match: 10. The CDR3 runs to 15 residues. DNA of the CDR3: TGTGCCAGCAGTGACCCGAGGACAGGGACGGGCGAGCAGTACTTC. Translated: CASSDPRTGTGEQYF.

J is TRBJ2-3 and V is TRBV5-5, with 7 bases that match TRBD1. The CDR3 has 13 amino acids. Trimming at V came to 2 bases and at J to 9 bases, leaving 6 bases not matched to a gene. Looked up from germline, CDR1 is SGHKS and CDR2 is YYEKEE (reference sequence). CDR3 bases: TGTGCCAGCAGCTTAGAGGGGGCGGCAACGCAGTATTTT. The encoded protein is CASSLEGAATQYF.